The next 22 T cell receptor delta chains were all read from a single sample in a study of γδ T cells in repeated Plasmodium falciparum infection. TCRdb re-called clones from the multiplex PCR reads using CATT. The repertoire has 45,000 to 60,000 delta-chain clones, about 2% of them found once; the top ten carry around 24%. Bulk repertoires came from Vgamma9/Vdelta2+ or Vdelta2-negative gammadelta T cells flow-sorted from PBMC. Sequenced: gamma-delta T cells from blood. All receptors come from a pool of human donors (malaria-infected and uninfected, not separated).

As to this clone: This DNA's translation differs at residue 16 from TCRdb's protein, which comes from a much larger clone; a read error is likely, and the protein shown is translated from the DNA. V gene TRDV2 combines with J gene TRDJ1; either TRDD2 or TRDD3 may fit D (5 bases each). TCRdb is silent on the J gene; assignment here came from matching the DNA to germline. The CDR3 length is 20 residues. CDR1 is GEAIGNYY and CDR2 is EKD in the germline V gene. The CDR3 is CACDSVAVRGASLYTAKLIF. CDR3 DNA: TGTGCCTGTGACTCGGTCGCCGTTCGGGGGGCTTCCCTGTACACCGCTAAACTCATCTTT.

In the case of this clone: TCRdb's protein for this DNA is that of a much larger clone and differs from the translation at residue 12, likely a read error; the protein shown is the DNA translation. The chain uses TRDV1 and TRDJ1; 12 positions agree with TRDD3. TCRdb offers no J gene call, so here the DNA was matched to germline to obtain one. The CDR3 sequence is 28 residues long. V trimming: 0 bases; J trimming: 5 bases; junction bases outside the gene matches: 40. Germline CDR1 TSWWSYY, CDR2 QGS. The CDR3 bases are TGTGCTCTTGGGGAACTAGTTTTTATCCCCCGGCTGAGATCCGGCCTTCAACTGGGGGATACTTTCTGGGATAAACTCATCTTT. Residues: CALGELVFIPRLRSGLQLGDTFWDKLIF.

This clone was seen repeatedly, ten times or more. This sequence is one base from a far larger clone and is likely a read error. Other DNA sequences within the sample encode an identical CDR3. The rearrangement joins TRAV38-2/DV8 to TRDJ1; 11 bases fit TRDD3. The CDR3 length is 20 residues. Germline-derived CDR1 and CDR2 are TSESDYY and QEAYKQQN. Trimming took 8 bases from V and 0 from J; bases not matched to a gene: 21. CDR3 protein: CAYIVLTDGGYGPYTDKLIF. CDR3 coding DNA: TGTGCTTACATAGTCCTGACTGATGGGGGATACGGGCCGTACACCGATAAACTCATCTTT.

This clone was observed a handful of times. The TCRdb record carries a much larger clone's protein, which differs from this DNA's translation at residue 5; a read error is the likely cause, and the protein listed here is the DNA translation. The rearrangement links TRDV1 to TRDJ1; the match to TRDD3 covers 12 bases. Here the J gene was assigned by germline matching of the DNA, as TCRdb has none. CDR1 and CDR2 (germline): TSWWSYY, QGS. Trimming cost V 4 bases and J 7 bases; bases outside gene matches: 25. The CDR3 is 21 amino acids. CDR3 in amino acids: CALGGPLLSSWGIRGLGKLIF. CDR3 in DNA: TGTGCTCTTGGGGGTCCTCTTCTATCCAGCTGGGGGATACGCGGTCTTGGTAAACTCATCTTT.

As to this clone: With a far larger clone one base away, a read error is the likely cause. Distinct nucleotide sequences in the sample also encode this CDR3. V is TRDV2 and J is TRDJ1; perhaps TRDD3 as D (5 bases). Assignment of the J gene here rests on matching the DNA to germline, because TCRdb gives none. The V gene's germline CDR1 is GEAIGNYY and CDR2 EKD. Trimming left V 0 bases short and J 5 bases short, with 15 bases between. The CDR3 is 15 amino acids. CDR3: CACDTVVTRGDKLIF. The CDR3 DNA reads as TGTGCCTGTGACACCGTGGTAACTAGGGGAGATAAACTCATCTTT.

Note on this clone: A far larger clone is one base from this, pointing to a likely read error. Other DNA sequences within the sample encode an identical CDR3. The chain is built from TRDV1 and TRDJ1; 9 nucleotides line up with TRDD2. TCRdb does not report a J gene; here it was assigned by matching the DNA to germline references. This CDR3 region has 20 residues. Germline V gene data show CDR1 as TSWWSYY and CDR2 as QGS. CDR3 in amino acids: CALGTPSFLRRLGNTDKLIF. The CDR3 nucleotides are TGTGCCCTTGGGACCCCCTCCTTCCTACGCCGGCTGGGGAACACCGATAAACTCATCTTT.

Worth noting for this clone: The TCRdb record carries a much larger clone's protein, which differs from this DNA's translation at residue 15; a read error is the likely cause, and the protein listed here is the DNA translation. The CDR3 protein is CALGKRTVLGIPGYIDKLIF. CDR3 DNA: TGTGCTCTTGGGAAACGAACGGTCCTGGGGATACCTGGGTACATCGATAAACTCATCTTT. The chain joins TRDV1 to TRDJ1, with 8 bases aligning to TRDD3. The J gene was not available in TCRdb and was assigned here by matching the DNA to germline segments. This CDR3 spans 20 amino acids. Germline assignment: CDR1 TSWWSYY and CDR2 QGS. V was clipped by 5 bases and J by 4 bases; unmatched bases: 24.

There are a few counts of this clone. A far more abundant clone sits one base away, making this likely a read error. Other DNA sequences in this sample translate to the same CDR3. The V gene is TRDV3, the J gene TRDJ1, with 13 positions matching TRDD3. The CDR3 consists of 20 residues. The germline gives CDR1 TVYSNPD, CDR2 GDNSRS (reference sequence). The junction had 19 bases not matched to a gene; V was cut back by 2 bases and J by 1 base. In nucleotides, the CDR3 is TGTGCCTTTCAGCGTCCGCTACTGGGGGATACGCATGAGGGCACCGATAAACTCATCTTT. It specifies CAFQRPLLGDTHEGTDKLIF.

This clone was counted at least ten times. The chain is built from TRDV1 and TRDJ1, with D tentatively TRDD3 (6 bases). The J gene, not given by TCRdb, was assigned here from a germline match of the nucleotide sequence. Deletions cut 5 bases from V and 0 bases from J, with 46 bases between. CDR1 TSWWSYY and CDR2 QGS come from the germline V gene. CDR3 length: 26 amino acids. The CDR3 DNA sequence: TGTGCTCTTGGGAAGAAGGCCTTCGCTCTTCCAAAGTACTGGGACGAATCCTCCGTTGACACCGATAAACTCATCTTT. Encoded protein: CALGKKAFALPKYWDESSVDTDKLIF.

Details on this clone: The protein held in TCRdb is that of a much larger clone and does not match this DNA's translation at residue 13, likely because of a read error; the protein shown is translated from the DNA. This chain uses TRDV1 with TRDJ1; the D is unclear. No J gene is reported in TCRdb; it was inferred here by comparing the DNA with germline. Germline CDR1 is TSWWSYY and CDR2 is QGS. This CDR3 region has 16 residues. The CDR3 is CALGDPSFFDTDELIF. The CDR3 coding sequence is TGTGCTCTTGGGGACCCGTCCTTTTTCGACACCGATGAACTCATCTTT.

This clone was seen only a few times. For this DNA, TCRdb reports the protein of a much larger clone, which diverges at residue 21, most likely from a read error; the protein presented here is translated directly from the DNA. This chain joins TRDV1 and TRDJ1; 9 nucleotides align to TRDD3. Since TCRdb gives no J gene, matching the DNA to germline was used here to assign it. CDR3 length equals 24 residues. Germline-derived CDR1 and CDR2 are TSWWSYY and QGS. The CDR3 DNA sequence: TGTGCTCTTGGGGATAATGTCGAACGTCCGCGGGGGATATCCCGGGGGATACAGTGCGATAGACTCATCTTT. Translated: CALGDNVERPRGISRGIQCDRLIF.

This clone was picked up many times. The protein recorded in TCRdb matches a much larger clone and deviates from this DNA's translation at residue 13, suggesting a read error; the protein here is obtained by translating the DNA. The chain links TRDV2 to TRDJ1; 12 bases agree with TRDD3. Germline V lookup: CDR1 GEAIGNYY, CDR2 EKD. The CDR3 consists of 18 residues. V lost 0 bases, J lost 3 bases, and 10 bases stayed unmatched. The CDR3 is CACDTLAGGYGRADKLIF. In nucleotides, the CDR3 is TGTGCCTGTGACACCCTGGCTGGGGGATACGGTAGGGCCGATAAACTCATCTTT.

The table lists this clone with a few counts. A far larger clone is off by one base, so a read error is likely. In the same sample, other DNA sequences code for this CDR3. V gene TRAV38-2/DV8 combines with J gene TRDJ1; 11 positions match TRDD3. The CDR3 runs 19 residues. The germline V gene has CDR1 TSESDYY and CDR2 QEAYKQQN. The CDR3 loop reads CAYRSGLGDTFSYTDKLIF. CDR3 nucleotide sequence: TGCGCTTATAGGAGCGGGCTGGGGGATACCTTTTCGTACACCGATAAACTCATCTTT.

Only a few counts were recorded for this clone. It differs at one base from a far larger clone, so likely a read error. The identical CDR3 is also encoded by other nucleotide sequences in the sample. The chain joins TRDV1 to TRDJ1; 7 nucleotides line up with TRDD3. TCRdb lists no J gene, so it was determined here by aligning the DNA to germline. J was trimmed by 0 bases and V by 3 bases; bases with no gene match: 22. The CDR3 spans 21 residues. Germline V gene lookup returns CDR1 TSWWSYY and CDR2 QGS. The CDR3 nucleotides are TGTGCTCTTGGGGAGCCGCACCTACAGGTCCTGGGGGCCCCGTACACCGATAAACTCATCTTT. Translating it yields CALGEPHLQVLGAPYTDKLIF.

Only a few counts were recorded for this clone. TCRdb pairs this DNA with a much larger clone's protein that differs at residue 19, likely a read error; the protein shown was translated from the DNA. The J gene has no call, while the V gene is TRDV1; the D call TRDD3 from the table was never checked on the DNA. CDR1 and CDR2 (germline): TSWWSYY, QGS. The CDR3 is made up of 20 amino acids. The DNA of the CDR3 is TGTGCTCTTGGGGAACAAAAAGACTTCCTACGTTTTCGGGGGCTCTATAAACTCACCTTT. Encoded protein: CALGEQKDFLRFRGLYKLTF.

This clone was recorded many times. TCRdb pairs this DNA with a much larger clone's protein that differs at residue 3, likely a read error; the protein shown was translated from the DNA. This sequence joins TRDV3 and TRDJ1, with D perhaps assigned TRDD2 or TRDD3 (8 bases each). TCRdb carries no J gene annotation; the J gene was assigned here by matching the DNA with germline. There are 19 residues in the CDR3. The V and J ends lost 5 bases and 1 base respectively, with 32 bases between them. The germline CDR1 and CDR2 sequences are TVYSNPD and GDNSRS (reference sequence). CDR3 amino acids: CARYLPTGIPRACTDKLIF. DNA for the CDR3: TGTGCCCGCTATCTTCCTACGGGGATACCCCGAGCCTGCACCGATAAACTCATCTTT.

Concerning this clone: The mismatch at residue 8 between this DNA's translation and the TCRdb protein of a much larger clone likely reflects a read error; the protein shown is translated from the DNA. The rearrangement links TRDV2 to TRDJ1, with 8 bases that match TRDD3. No J gene is reported in TCRdb; it was inferred here by comparing the DNA with germline. V trimming: 2 bases; J trimming: 5 bases; junction bases outside the gene matches: 6. CDR1 is GEAIGNYY, CDR2 EKD, per germline. This CDR3 has 14 residues. CDR3 residues: CACDKGIHRDKLIF. CDR3 DNA: TGTGCCTGTGACAAGGGGATACACCGTGATAAACTCATCTTT.

The sample holds a few counts of this clone. The TCRdb protein comes from a much larger clone and disagrees with this DNA's translation at residue 19, likely due to a read error; the protein given here is derived from the DNA. No J gene was assigned, while the V gene was called as TRDV1; the table's D call, TRDD3, was not checked against the DNA. The CDR3 covers 20 residues. The germline gives CDR1 TSWWSYY, CDR2 QGS. CDR3 nucleotides: TGTGCTCTTGGGGAACGAAAAACCTTCCTGGGGACAAGGCGCACCGATAAACTCACCTTT. It yields the protein CALGERKTFLGTRRTDKLTF.

Remarks on this clone: This probably arose from a read error, given a far larger clone one base away. This specimen includes other DNA sequences encoding the same CDR3. The genes are TRDV1 and TRDJ1; a weak D match, TRDD3 (6 bases). The J gene, not given by TCRdb, was assigned here from a germline match of the nucleotide sequence. The V gene's germline CDR1 is TSWWSYY and CDR2 QGS. The CDR3 consists of 16 residues. V was pared by 3 bases and J by 8 bases, with 22 bases between. As DNA, the CDR3 is TGTGCTCTTGGGGAGTCATTTCCCACGGGAGATACGAAACTCATCTTT. Amino acids: CALGESFPTGDTKLIF.

About this clone itself: With a far larger clone one base away, a read error is the likely cause. This same CDR3 is encoded by further DNA sequences in the sample. The chain uses TRDV1 and TRDJ1; the match to TRDD3 covers 7 bases. Germline matching of the DNA provided the J gene here, since TCRdb leaves it blank. The CDR3 is made up of 20 amino acids. Trimming removed 2 bases from V and 0 bases from J; junction bases left unmatched: 18. Per the germline V gene, CDR1 is TSWWSYY and CDR2 is QGS. The chain's CDR3 is CALGESAYLILGIYTDKLIF. DNA for the CDR3: TGTGCTCTTGGGGAATCGGCTTACCTTATACTGGGGATCTACACCGATAAACTCATCTTT.

The table lists this clone with many counts. This DNA's translation and the protein TCRdb lists, from a much larger clone, do not match at residue 6, likely due to a read error; the protein shown is translated from the DNA. This chain connects TRDV2 to TRDJ1, with 10 bases fitting TRDD3. J lost 0 bases, V lost 0 bases, and 12 bases had no gene match. Germline V gene sequence: CDR1 GEAIGNYY, CDR2 EKD. This CDR3 is built from 19 residues. CDR3 bases: TGTGCCTGTGACACCGCAGGGGGGATACGCCGGCACCACACCGATAAACTCATCTTT. The encoded protein is CACDTAGGIRRHHTDKLIF.

This clone was found many times. A read error is the likely source, as a far larger clone sits one nucleotide away. The sample has other DNA sequences that encode this CDR3 too. The J gene is TRDJ1, the V gene TRDV1, with 8 bases matching TRDD2. With V trimmed by 9 bases and J by 7 bases, 13 bases remained unmatched. CDR1 TSWWSYY and CDR2 QGS come from the germline V gene. The CDR3 is 14 amino acids. The DNA of the CDR3 is TGTGCTCTCGGGATTCTTCCTACAGAGGGTAAACTCATCTTT. Protein: CALGILPTEGKLIF.